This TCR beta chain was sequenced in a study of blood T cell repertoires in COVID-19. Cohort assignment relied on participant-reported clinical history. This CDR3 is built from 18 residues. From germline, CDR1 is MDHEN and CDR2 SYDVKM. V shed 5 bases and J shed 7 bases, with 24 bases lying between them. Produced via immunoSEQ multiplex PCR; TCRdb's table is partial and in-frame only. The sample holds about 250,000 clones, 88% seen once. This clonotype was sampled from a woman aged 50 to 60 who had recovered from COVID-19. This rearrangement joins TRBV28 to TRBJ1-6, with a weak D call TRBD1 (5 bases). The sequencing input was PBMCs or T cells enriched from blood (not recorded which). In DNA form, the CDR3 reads TGTGCCAGCAGTGGCGTCCAGGGAGGATTAGGTGCGAATTCACCCCTCCACTTT. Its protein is CASSGVQGGLGANSPLHF.